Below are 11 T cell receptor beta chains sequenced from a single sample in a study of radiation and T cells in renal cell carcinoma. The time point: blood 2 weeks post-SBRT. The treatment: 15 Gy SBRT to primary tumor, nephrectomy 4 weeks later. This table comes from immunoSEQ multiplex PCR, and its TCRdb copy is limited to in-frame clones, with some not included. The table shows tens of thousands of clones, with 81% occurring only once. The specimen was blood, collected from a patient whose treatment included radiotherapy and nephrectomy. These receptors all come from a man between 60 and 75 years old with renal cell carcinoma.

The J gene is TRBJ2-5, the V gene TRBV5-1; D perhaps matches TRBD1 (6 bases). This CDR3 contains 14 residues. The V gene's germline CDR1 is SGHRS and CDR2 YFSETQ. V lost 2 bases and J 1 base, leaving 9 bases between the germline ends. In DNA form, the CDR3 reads TGCGCCAGCAGCTTTGGACAGATCCAAGAGACCCAGTACTTC. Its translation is CASSFGQIQETQYF.

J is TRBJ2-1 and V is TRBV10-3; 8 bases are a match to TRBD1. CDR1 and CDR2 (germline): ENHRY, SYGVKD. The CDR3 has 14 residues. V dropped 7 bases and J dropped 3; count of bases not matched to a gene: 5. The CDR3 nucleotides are TGTGCCATCAATCCCGACAGGGGCTACAATGAGCAGTTCTTC. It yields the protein CAINPDRGYNEQFF.

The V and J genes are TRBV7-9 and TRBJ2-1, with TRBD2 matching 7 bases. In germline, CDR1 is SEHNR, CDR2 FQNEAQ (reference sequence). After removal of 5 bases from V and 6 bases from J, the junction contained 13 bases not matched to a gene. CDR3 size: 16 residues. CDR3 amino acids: CASSGVRAGALNEQFF. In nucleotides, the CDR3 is TGTGCCAGCAGCGGGGTTCGGGCGGGAGCTCTCAATGAGCAGTTCTTC.

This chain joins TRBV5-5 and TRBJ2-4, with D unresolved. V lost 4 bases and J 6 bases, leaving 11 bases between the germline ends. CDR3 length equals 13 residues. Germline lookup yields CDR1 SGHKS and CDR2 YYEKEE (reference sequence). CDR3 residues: CASSIVFGNIQYF. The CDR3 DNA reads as TGTGCCAGCAGCATAGTCTTCGGAAACATTCAGTACTTC.

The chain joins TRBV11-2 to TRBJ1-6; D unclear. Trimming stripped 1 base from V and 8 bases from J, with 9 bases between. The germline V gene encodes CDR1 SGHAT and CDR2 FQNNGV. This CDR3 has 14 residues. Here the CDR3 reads CASSLGGGYSPLHF. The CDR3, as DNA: TGTGCCAGCAGCTTAGGGGGAGGGTATTCACCCCTCCACTTT.

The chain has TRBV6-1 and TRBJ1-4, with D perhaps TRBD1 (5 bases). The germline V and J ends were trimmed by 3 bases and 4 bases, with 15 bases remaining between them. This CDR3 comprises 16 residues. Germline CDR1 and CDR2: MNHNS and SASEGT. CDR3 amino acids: CASSDGGAWGNEKLFF. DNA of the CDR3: TGTGCCAGCAGTGATGGGGGAGCTTGGGGTAATGAAAAACTGTTTTTT.

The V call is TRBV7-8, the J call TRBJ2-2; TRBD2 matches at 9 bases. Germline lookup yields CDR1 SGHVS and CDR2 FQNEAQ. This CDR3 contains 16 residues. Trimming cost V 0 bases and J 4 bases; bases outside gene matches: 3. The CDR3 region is CASSLASGSFTGELFF. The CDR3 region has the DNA TGTGCCAGCAGCTTAGCTAGCGGGAGTTTCACCGGGGAGCTGTTTTTT.

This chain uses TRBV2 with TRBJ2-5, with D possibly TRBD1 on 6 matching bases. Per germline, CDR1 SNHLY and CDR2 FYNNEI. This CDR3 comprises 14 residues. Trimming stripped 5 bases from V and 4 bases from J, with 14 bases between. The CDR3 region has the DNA TGTGCCAGCAGTCAACAGGGAAACCGAGAGACCCAGTACTTC. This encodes CASSQQGNRETQYF.

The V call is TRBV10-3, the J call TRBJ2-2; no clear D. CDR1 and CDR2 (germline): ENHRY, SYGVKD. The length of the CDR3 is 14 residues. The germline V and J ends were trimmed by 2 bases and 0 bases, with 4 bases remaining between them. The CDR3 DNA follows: TGTGCCATCAGTGAGGGTCCGAACACCGGGGAGCTGTTTTTT. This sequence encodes CAISEGPNTGELFF.

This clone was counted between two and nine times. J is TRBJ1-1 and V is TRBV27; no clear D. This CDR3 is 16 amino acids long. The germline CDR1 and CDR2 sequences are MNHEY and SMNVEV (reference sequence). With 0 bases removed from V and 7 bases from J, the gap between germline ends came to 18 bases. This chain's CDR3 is CASSLSYFPTEYEAFF. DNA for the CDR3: TGTGCCAGCAGTTTATCATATTTCCCGACTGAGTATGAAGCTTTCTTT.

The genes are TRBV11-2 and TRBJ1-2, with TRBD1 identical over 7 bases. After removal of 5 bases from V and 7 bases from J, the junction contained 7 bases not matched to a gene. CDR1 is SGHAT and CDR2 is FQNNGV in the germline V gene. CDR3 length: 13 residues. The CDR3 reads CASSQTGPLGYTF. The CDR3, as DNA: TGTGCCAGCAGCCAGACAGGGCCCCTTGGCTACACCTTC.